One sample yielded the 17 T cell receptor beta chains listed below, sequenced in a study of OX40 agonist ivuxolimab in advanced cancers. Clones were read by immunoSEQ multiplex PCR, and TCRdb kept only the in-frame ones, dropping some. In the table there are tens of thousands of clones, 80% to 95% of which are singletons. The sample consisted of CD4+ or CD8+ T cells sorted from blood, taken in a trial of the OX40 agonist ivuxolimab. These receptors all come from an adult with an advanced solid tumor such as melanoma, head and neck, liver or kidney cancer.

V usage is TRBV28 and J usage is TRBJ2-6; D remains unclear. V was clipped by 6 bases and J by 11 bases, with 11 bases between them. CDR1 is MDHEN and CDR2 is SYDVKM in the germline V gene. The CDR3 contains 12 residues. CDR3 coding DNA: TGTGCCAGCAGCACCCCCCCCCACGTCCTGACTTTC. This encodes CASSTPPHVLTF.

This chain joins TRBV6-1 and TRBJ1-1; D is unclear. The CDR3 totals 11 residues. Germline CDR1 and CDR2: MNHNS and SASEGT. Trimming took off 5 bases at V and 2 bases at J, with 3 bases between the two ends. CDR3 sequence (DNA): TGTGCCAGCAGTCCCAACACTGAAGCTTTCTTT. This codes for CASSPNTEAFF.

This clone occurred a few times. The chain couples TRBV6-6 to TRBJ2-4, with TRBD1 identical over 9 bases. This CDR3 region has 16 residues. Per germline, CDR1 MNHNY and CDR2 SVGAGI (reference sequence). Trimming removed 0 bases from V and 8 bases from J; junction bases left unmatched: 8. The CDR3 DNA reads TGTGCCAGCAGTTACTCTTCCCCGGGACAGGGTTACATTCAGTACTTC. This codes for CASSYSSPGQGYIQYF.

This clone was seen more than once but under ten times. The genes are TRBV9 and TRBJ2-1; tentatively, D is TRBD2 (5 bases). This CDR3 is built from 13 residues. V lost 3 bases and J 6 bases, leaving 10 bases between the germline ends. The germline gives CDR1 SGDLS, CDR2 YYNGEE. The CDR3 DNA is TGTGCCAGCAGCGCAAGCGGAGCCAATGAGCAGTTCTTC. Translation gives CASSASGANEQFF.

This clone was detected once. This chain links TRBV7-9 with TRBJ2-2, with unresolved D. Trimming cost V 0 bases and J 4 bases, with 6 bases left between them. The CDR3 consists of 14 residues. The germline V gene has CDR1 SEHNR and CDR2 FQNEAQ (reference sequence). The CDR3 reads CASSLAWVTGELFF. The DNA for the CDR3 is TGTGCCAGCAGCTTAGCCTGGGTCACCGGGGAGCTGTTTTTT. Variable domain in full (rest from reference TRBV7-9 and TRBJ2-2): DTGVSQNPRHKITKRGQNVTFRCDPISEHNRLYWYRQTLGQGPEFLTYFQNEAQLEKSRLLSDRFSAERPKGSFSTLEIQRTEQGDSAMYLCASSLAWVTGELFFGEGSRLTVL.

The V call is TRBV7-3, the J call TRBJ2-6, with 7 bases lining up with TRBD2. The germline V gene has CDR1 SGHTA and CDR2 FQGTGA. The ends lost 4 bases at V and 0 bases at J; junction bases unmatched: 3. The CDR3 length is 16 residues. CDR3: CASSSRTSSGANVLTF. The CDR3 DNA reads as TGTGCCAGCAGCTCCCGGACTAGCTCTGGGGCCAACGTCCTGACTTTC.

The chain recombines TRBV6-1 with TRBJ1-1; D is unclear. CDR1 is MNHNS and CDR2 is SASEGT in the germline V gene. V lost 6 bases, J lost 2 bases, and 10 bases lay in between. This CDR3 has 13 amino acids. This CDR3 reads CASSSSFNTEAFF. Here the CDR3 DNA reads TGTGCCAGCAGCTCCTCGTTCAACACTGAAGCTTTCTTT.

The chain couples TRBV11-2 to TRBJ2-5; D may be TRBD1 (6 bases). V was cut by 3 bases and J by 4 bases, with 12 bases left in between. The CDR3 runs to 14 residues. Germline CDR1 reads SGHAT; CDR2 reads FQNNGV. This CDR3 is CASSLTGGGETQYF. The CDR3, as DNA: TGTGCCAGCAGCTTGACAGGAGGAGGAGAGACCCAGTACTTC.

The chain is built from TRBV6-1 and TRBJ1-2; TRBD1 aligns across 10 bases. Germline lookup yields CDR1 MNHNS and CDR2 SASEGT. The CDR3 is made up of 14 amino acids. Losses at the gene ends were 5 bases for V and 7 bases for J; bases not matched to a gene: 7. This chain's CDR3 is CASSPDRGRFGYTF. The CDR3 DNA sequence: TGTGCCAGCAGTCCCGACAGGGGGCGTTTTGGCTACACCTTC.

The sample holds one count of this clone. This sequence joins TRBV19 and TRBJ2-7; weak D call: TRBD1 (6 bases). Germline V gene sequence: CDR1 LNHDA, CDR2 SQIVND (reference sequence). CDR3 length equals 12 residues. Deletions cut 10 bases from V and 0 bases from J, with 10 bases between. The CDR3 protein is CATRDTSYEQYF. The CDR3 region has the DNA TGTGCCACCCGGGACACCTCCTACGAGCAGTACTTC.

The table lists this clone with a few counts. V gene TRBV7-2 combines with J gene TRBJ1-5, with no clear D. The CDR3 length is 15 residues. Per the germline V gene, CDR1 is SGHTA and CDR2 is FQGNSA. V lost 4 bases and J 5 bases, leaving 15 bases between the germline ends. Written as DNA, the CDR3 is TGTGCCAGCAGCTCGCTAGGATTAGTGGATCAGCCCCAGCATTTT. Its translation: CASSSLGLVDQPQHF.

The chain links TRBV7-2 to TRBJ2-4, with 7 bases aligning to TRBD1. The germline gives CDR1 SGHTA, CDR2 FQGNSA. CDR3 length: 19 amino acids. V trimming: 2 bases; J trimming: 0 bases; junction bases outside the gene matches: 13. Written as DNA, the CDR3 is TGTGCCAGCAGCTTACCCCCTCCGGGACAGACAATAGCCAAAAACATTCAGTACTTC. Amino acids: CASSLPPPGQTIAKNIQYF.

This chain uses TRBV5-4 with TRBJ1-1; no clear D gene. The V gene lost 4 bases and the J gene lost 6 bases, with 13 bases spanning the gap. Germline-derived CDR1 and CDR2 are SGHNT and YYREEE (reference sequence). The CDR3 totals 13 residues. The CDR3 loop is CASSIDRRSEAFF. As DNA, the CDR3 is TGTGCCAGCAGCATCGACCGGCGATCTGAAGCTTTCTTT.

This chain uses TRBV27 with TRBJ2-5, with TRBD1 identical over 7 bases. The CDR3 runs to 12 residues. Germline CDR1 reads MNHEY; CDR2 reads SMNVEV (reference sequence). J gave up 4 bases and V 8 bases, and 4 bases lay outside the gene matches. The CDR3 coding sequence is TGTGCCAGCCAGGACAGGCGAGAGACCCAGTACTTC. Its protein product is CASQDRRETQYF.

The gene calls are TRBV5-1 and TRBJ2-1; D is possibly TRBD2 (6 bases). CDR1 and CDR2 from the germline V gene are SGHRS and YFSETQ. With 0 bases removed from V and 4 bases from J, the gap between germline ends came to 11 bases. The CDR3 covers 15 residues. The CDR3 region has the DNA TGCGCCAGCAGCTTGGGTAGCGGAATTTACAATGAGCAGTTCTTC. It codes for CASSLGSGIYNEQFF.

This chain connects TRBV19 to TRBJ1-2, with D maybe TRBD1 (5 bases). Germline assignment: CDR1 LNHDA and CDR2 SQIVND (reference sequence). V lost 5 bases to trimming and J lost 5 bases, with 12 bases between them. The CDR3 sequence is 13 residues long. The CDR3 DNA is TGTGCCAGTAGTGGGGCACAGATATATGGCTACACCTTC. This sequence encodes CASSGAQIYGYTF.

This clone is a singleton in its sample. The chain uses TRBV20-1 and TRBJ2-7, with TRBD1 matching over 7 bases. CDR3 size: 10 residues. V shed 1 base and J 12 bases; nucleotides not matched to a gene: 3. Germline assignment: CDR1 DFQATT and CDR2 SNEGSKA (reference sequence). The CDR3 reads CSARGGQPYF. The CDR3 bases are TGCAGTGCTAGAGGGGGACAGCCGTACTTC.